This entry concerns a single T cell receptor (beta chain). Antigen: not known. The repertoire was sequenced with immunoSEQ multiplex PCR; TCRdb's copy has only in-frame clones and lacks some. This repertoire shows roughly 110,000 clones, roughly 87% found once; its top ten account for less than 0.85%. CDR3 length equals 15 residues. The junction had 7 bases not matched to a gene; V was cut back by 4 bases and J by 4 bases. Germline assignment: CDR1 SGHRS and CDR2 YFSETQ. The source of the sample is a study of graft-versus-host responses after intestinal transplantation. Study summary: Induction with anti-thymocyte globulin, then tacrolimus and steroids for approximately three years, was given to all recipients.

Study-wide results and caveats: Detected in recipient marrow were GvH clones, some of which were first observed in ileum or blood. Association was observed between peak circulating GvH clone levels and early post-transplant HvG declines.

The material sequenced was unstimulated CD4+ T cells sorted from spleen or lymph node cells, taken before transplant. The rearrangement links TRBV5-1 to TRBJ2-1; 8 bases fit TRBD2. This clonotype was obtained from a human donor who was the organ donor for an intestinal transplant. The CDR3, as DNA: TGCGCCAGCAGCCTGACTAGCGCTCGGTACAATGAGCAGTTCTTC. Its protein is CASSLTSARYNEQFF.